Listed below are T cell receptor beta chains from one sample, sequenced in a study of siplizumab effects on memory and regulatory T cells. Profiling relied on immunoSEQ multiplex PCR, and the TCRdb table lists in-frame clones only, not all of them. The table has 50,000 to 60,000 clones, roughly 87% seen once. Input material: naive CD8+ T cells sorted from blood. The receptors here all came from a human donor in good health. Both conserved end residues are part of each CDR3. A D gene is named only where the DNA matches it firmly. Only some rows state a clone size, as once, few, many or a class for expanded clones.

J: TRBJ2-7; D: .; V: TRBV7-9; size: .; DNA: TGTGCCAGCCAAGGGGGCCCAGGCCGGGAGTTTGACGAGCAGTACTTC; CDR3: CASQGGPGREFDEQYF
J: TRBJ2-5; D: .; V: TRBV12-5; size: .; DNA: TGTGCTAGTGGTGGGCGTCGTGCAGAGACCCAGTACTTC; CDR3: CASGGRRAETQYF
J: TRBJ1-1; D: .; V: TRBV7-9; size: .; DNA: TGTGCCAGCACCCCTGTAGGTGGCACTGAAGCTTTCTTT; CDR3: CASTPVGGTEAFF
J: TRBJ2-1; D: .; V: TRBV18; size: .; DNA: TGTGCCAGCTCGGGGGCGGGTAATGAGCAGTTCTTC; CDR3: CASSGAGNEQFF
J: TRBJ1-5; D: .; V: TRBV7-8; size: .; DNA: TGTGCCAGCAGCTTAGGGGGGACACCCTATCAGCCCCAGCATTTT; CDR3: CASSLGGTPYQPQHF
J: TRBJ1-1; D: .; V: TRBV6-1; size: .; DNA: TGTGCCAGCAGTGAAGAGGGTGGAGGACGGGCTGAAGCTTTCTTT; CDR3: CASSEEGGGRAEAFF
J: TRBJ2-1; D: TRBD2; V: TRBV10-2; size: .; DNA: TGCGCCAGCAGTCCTCGGGGAGCGGGATGGTACTACAATGAGCAGTTCTTC; CDR3: CASSPRGAGWYYNEQFF
J: TRBJ1-2; D: .; V: TRBV27; size: .; DNA: TGTGCCAGCCGGGGCATCTATGGCTACACCTTC; CDR3: CASRGIYGYTF
J: TRBJ1-1; D: .; V: TRBV7-9; size: few; DNA: TGTGCCAGCAGTCTGGGGTGGCAGGGGACTGAAGCTTTCTTT; CDR3: CASSLGWQGTEAFF
J: TRBJ2-7; D: .; V: TRBV9; size: .; DNA: TGTGCCAGCAGCCCTTCAGGGGCCGAGCAGTACTTC; CDR3: CASSPSGAEQYF
J: TRBJ1-3; D: .; V: TRBV14; size: .; DNA: TGTGCCAGCAGCCATCTCGTCGGGGTTGGAAACACCATATATTTT; CDR3: CASSHLVGVGNTIYF
J: TRBJ2-7; D: .; V: TRBV5-4; size: .; DNA: TGTGCCAGCAGGGTAGGGATGAACGAGCAGTACTTC; CDR3: CASRVGMNEQYF
J: TRBJ2-7; D: TRBD2; V: TRBV27; size: .; DNA: TGTGCCAGCAGTTCGGGACTAGAGCCCTACGAGCAGTACTTC; CDR3: CASSSGLEPYEQYF
J: TRBJ2-3; D: .; V: TRBV5-4; size: .; DNA: TGTGCCAGCAGCTTGTATAGCGAGAAAGATACGCAGTATTTT; CDR3: CASSLYSEKDTQYF
J: TRBJ2-1; D: TRBD2; V: TRBV7-7; size: .; DNA: TGTGCCAGCAGCATACTAGCGGGGCCAAACAATGAGCAGTTCTTC; CDR3: CASSILAGPNNEQFF
J: TRBJ1-3; D: .; V: TRBV7-6; size: .; DNA: TGTGCCAGCAGCCCTCGGGACGGCTCCTCTGGAAACACCATATATTTT; CDR3: CASSPRDGSSGNTIYF
J: TRBJ2-4; D: .; V: TRBV29-1; size: .; DNA: TGCAGCGTTGAAGTACCCGGGGTTAAAAACATTCAGTACTTC; CDR3: CSVEVPGVKNIQYF
J: TRBJ2-7; D: .; V: TRBV27; size: .; DNA: TGTGCCAGCAGTTCTGGGGGTACCCCTTACGAGCAGTACTTC; CDR3: CASSSGGTPYEQYF
J: TRBJ1-3; D: .; V: TRBV27; size: .; DNA: TGTGCCAGCAGTTTACTAGGGAGCTCTGGAAACACCATATATTTT; CDR3: CASSLLGSSGNTIYF
J: TRBJ2-7; D: .; V: TRBV27; size: .; DNA: TGTGCCAGCAGCTATTCCGGGGTCGAGCAGTACTTC; CDR3: CASSYSGVEQYF
J: TRBJ2-3; D: TRBD2; V: TRBV19; size: .; DNA: TGTGCCAGTAGCACACGGGGGGGCACAGATACGCAGTATTTT; CDR3: CASSTRGGTDTQYF
J: TRBJ2-7; D: TRBD2; V: TRBV5-1; size: .; DNA: TGCGCCAGCAGCTTGGAGGTCCCAAACTGGGGGGGCTCCTACGAGCAGTACTTC; CDR3: CASSLEVPNWGGSYEQYF
J: TRBJ1-2; D: .; V: TRBV5-6; size: .; DNA: TGTGCCAGCACCGCCGAGGGGAAAGTTTATGGCTACACCTTC; CDR3: CASTAEGKVYGYTF
J: TRBJ2-7; D: TRBD1; V: TRBV7-8; size: .; DNA: TGTGCCAGCAGCGGAGTGGGGGACAGGGACTACGAGCAGTACTTC; CDR3: CASSGVGDRDYEQYF
J: TRBJ2-2; D: .; V: TRBV19; size: .; DNA: TGTGCCAGTACCCATTTGACCGGGGAGCTGTTTTTT; CDR3: CASTHLTGELFF
J: TRBJ2-7; D: .; V: TRBV14; size: .; DNA: TGTGCCAGCGCCCCGGGCATCTATTACGAGCAGTACTTC; CDR3: CASAPGIYYEQYF
J: TRBJ2-7; D: .; V: TRBV7-6; size: .; DNA: TGTGCCAGCAGCTCAACGAGGGACCAAGTCTCCGAGCAGTACTTC; CDR3: CASSSTRDQVSEQYF
J: TRBJ1-1; D: .; V: TRBV5-6; size: .; DNA: TGTGCCAGCGGGGGGACCGAGGGAGGCACTGAAGCTTTCTTT; CDR3: CASGGTEGGTEAFF
J: TRBJ2-3; D: .; V: TRBV11-2; size: .; DNA: TGTGCCAGCAGCTTTACAGATACGCAGTATTTT; CDR3: CASSFTDTQYF